These T cell receptor beta chains were read from a single sample in a study of Ad26.COV2.S vaccination and SARS-CoV-2 variants. Clones were sequenced by immunoSEQ multiplex PCR, and TCRdb holds only the in-frame ones, with some missing. The sample has under 150,000 clones, about nine tenths seen once. The sequences come from peripheral blood, collected after recovery from COVID-19. The receptor set was obtained from a human donor who had recovered from COVID-19. CDR3s include the opening cysteine and the closing phenylalanine or tryptophan. Each record gives: clone size, V gene, D gene, J gene, CDR3 protein, CDR3 DNA. D genes are given only for firm matches. Clone size is given for some rows only: seen once, a few or many times, or a class if the clone is expanded.

>once|TRBV6-5|NA|TRBJ1-2
CASSRSNYGYTF
TGTGCCAGCAGTAGGAGTAACTATGGCTACACCTTC
>NA|TRBV19|NA|TRBJ1-5
CASSVGGPNQPQHF
TGTGCCAGTAGTGTCGGGGGTCCCAATCAGCCCCAGCATTTT
>once|TRBV27|TRBD2|TRBJ2-7
CASSLSGGASGVYEQYF
TGTGCCAGCAGTTTATCGGGTGGGGCTAGCGGAGTTTACGAGCAGTACTTC
>NA|TRBV11-2|TRBD1|TRBJ2-7
CASSATGVYEQYF
TGTGCCAGCAGCGCAACAGGGGTCTACGAGCAGTACTTC
>NA|TRBV9|TRBD2|TRBJ2-3
CASSVEAGGPGDTQYF
TGTGCCAGCAGCGTAGAGGCGGGGGGGCCAGGAGATACGCAGTATTTT
>NA|TRBV19|NA|TRBJ1-6
CASQRQGEHSPLHF
TGTGCCAGTCAGAGGCAGGGCGAACACTCACCCCTCCACTTT
>once|TRBV11-2|NA|TRBJ2-5
CASSPSAEYSETQYF
TGTGCCAGCAGCCCCAGTGCAGAGTATTCCGAGACCCAGTACTTC
>NA|TRBV19|NA|TRBJ1-5
CASSIEGSNQPQHF
TGTGCCAGTAGTATAGAGGGGAGCAATCAGCCCCAGCATTTT
>NA|TRBV24-1|TRBD1|TRBJ2-1
CATSDPGQDYNEQFF
TGTGCCACCAGTGATCCGGGACAGGATTACAATGAGCAGTTCTTC
>NA|TRBV5-1|NA|TRBJ1-1
CASSATQGNTEAFF
TGCGCCAGCAGCGCCACACAGGGTAACACTGAAGCTTTCTTT
>NA|TRBV2|NA|TRBJ1-2
CAISSELANYGYTF
TGTGCCATCTCCTCGGAGTTAGCTAACTATGGCTACACCTTC
>few|TRBV4-3|NA|TRBJ1-6
CASSQGAGQSPLHF
TGCGCCAGCAGCCAAGGGGCAGGTCAGTCACCCCTCCACTTT
>NA|TRBV4-1|NA|TRBJ1-5
CASSQDGGNAQPQHF
TGCGCCAGCAGCCAAGATGGGGGGAACGCTCAGCCCCAGCATTTT
>NA|TRBV6-6|NA|TRBJ1-5
CASSYGDQPQHF
TGTGCCAGCAGTTACGGCGATCAGCCCCAGCATTTT
>NA|TRBV28|NA|TRBJ1-6
CASTNYRVINSPLHF
TGTGCCAGCACCAATTACAGGGTTATTAATTCACCCCTCCACTTT
>NA|TRBV5-6|NA|TRBJ2-3
CASSPRTDTQYF
TGTGCCAGCAGCCCGAGAACAGATACGCAGTATTTT
>NA|TRBV7-2|TRBD2|TRBJ2-5
CASSFSGGPQETQYF
TGTGCCAGCAGCTTCAGCGGGGGGCCGCAAGAGACCCAGTACTTC
>NA|TRBV12-3/TRBV12-4|TRBD1|TRBJ1-1
CASRGQLNTEAFF
TGTGCCAGCAGGGGACAGTTGAACACTGAAGCTTTCTTT
>NA|TRBV4-3|NA|TRBJ1-4
CASSQRPGTGGEKLFF
TGCGCCAGCAGCCAACGCCCCGGGACTGGAGGGGAAAAACTGTTTTTT
>NA|TRBV24-1|TRBD1|TRBJ2-2
CATSDVRGTGELFF
TGTGCCACCAGTGACGTCAGGGGGACCGGGGAGCTGTTTTTT
>NA|TRBV18|NA|TRBJ1-6
CASSPLVWQGQGGNSPLHF
TGTGCCAGCTCACCACTCGTTTGGCAGGGGCAGGGAGGTAATTCACCCCTCCACTTT
>NA|TRBV6-5|NA|TRBJ2-1
CASSKRGDEQFF
TGTGCCAGCAGTAAGAGGGGGGATGAGCAGTTCTTC
>NA|TRBV5-8|NA|TRBJ1-1
CASSLPGHTNTEAFF
TGTGCCAGCAGCCTGCCGGGACACACGAACACTGAAGCTTTCTTT
>NA|TRBV28|NA|TRBJ2-7
CASTQEEAEQYF
TGTGCCAGCACCCAAGAGGAGGCCGAGCAGTACTTC
>NA|TRBV15|NA|TRBJ2-2
CATSRPEVGELFF
TGTGCCACCAGCAGACCCGAGGTCGGGGAGCTGTTTTTT
>NA|TRBV10-2|NA|TRBJ2-1
CASSPLSGGGHEQFF
TGCGCCAGCAGTCCTTTGTCAGGCGGTGGGCATGAGCAGTTCTTC
>NA|TRBV7-8|NA|TRBJ1-1
CASSLGGGTEAFF
TGTGCCAGCAGCCTAGGCGGGGGCACTGAAGCTTTCTTT
>NA|TRBV25-1|NA|TRBJ1-1
CASSDSDRNTEAFF
TGTGCCAGCAGTGATTCGGACAGAAACACTGAAGCTTTCTTT
>NA|TRBV20-1|TRBD1|TRBJ2-7
CSATLRGEQYF
TGCAGTGCTACGCTCAGGGGGGAGCAGTACTTC
>once|TRBV2|TRBD1|TRBJ1-1
CARGTVNTEAFF
TGTGCCAGGGGGACAGTGAACACTGAAGCTTTCTTT